A single TCR beta chain is shown here with its context. Living in about two dozen US areas, the participants were between roughly 18 and 95 years of age. Researchers sorted participants into cohorts using their self-reported clinical history. Here immunoSEQ multiplex PCR was the method, and the copy in TCRdb shows in-frame clones only, minus some. The sample holds over 50,000 clones, 80% to 90% seen once. The data are from a study of blood T cell repertoires in COVID-19. As for the study in general: Nucleic acid was either cDNA or gDNA, and it came from T cells, B-cell-depleted T cells, or PBMCs.

The ends lost 3 bases at V and 2 bases at J; junction bases unmatched: 6. Germline V CDR1 and CDR2: LNHDA, SQIVND (reference sequence). CDR3 length: 15 residues. Material: PBMCs or T cells enriched from blood (not recorded which). The receptor's source is a woman in her thirties or forties with acute COVID-19. The chain recombines TRBV19 with TRBJ1-1; 7 bases agree with TRBD1. This CDR3 is CASSIRTGFNTEAFF. In DNA form, the CDR3 reads TGTGCCAGTAGTATTCGGACAGGCTTTAACACTGAAGCTTTCTTT.